Following are 27 T cell receptor beta chains from one sample sequenced in a study of shared clonotypes between healthy human individuals. Naive CD8 cells lacked CD45RO, underwent positive selection for CCR7 and left out terminally differentiated effector memory CD45RA+ cells. The protocol was immunoSEQ multiplex PCR, while the TCRdb copy is restricted to in-frame clones and leaves out a portion. Among 2 million to 2.5 million clones listed, less than 95% were seen once. What was sequenced was naive CD8+ T cells sorted from blood. All receptors come from a young man in good health.

The rearrangement uses TRBV7-6 and TRBJ1-4; D uncertain. Germline V gene data show CDR1 as SGHVS and CDR2 as FNYEAQ. Trimming left V 3 bases short and J 2 bases short, with 7 bases between. The CDR3 extends over 14 amino acids. Written as DNA, the CDR3 is TGTGCCAGCAGCTTCAGAGGTACTAATGAAAAACTGTTTTTT. Its translation is CASSFRGTNEKLFF.

The J gene is TRBJ1-4, the V gene TRBV28, with unresolved D. Trimming took 3 bases from V and 8 from J, leaving 10 bases between them. This CDR3 comprises 13 residues. Germline CDR1 MDHEN, CDR2 SYDVKM. CDR3 amino acids: CASSFAPEEKLFF. CDR3 DNA: TGTGCCAGCAGTTTCGCGCCCGAGGAAAAACTGTTTTTT. Full variable domain (rest looked up from reference TRBV28 and TRBJ1-4): DVKVTQSSRYLVKRTGEKVFLECVQDMDHENMFWYRQDPGLGLRLIYFSYDVKMKEKGDIPEGYSVSREKKERFSLILESASTNQTSMYLCASSFAPEEKLFFGSGTQLSVL.

The V call is TRBV7-2, the J call TRBJ2-4; D may correspond to TRBD1 or TRBD2 (5 bases each). V lost 6 bases and J 0 bases, leaving 12 bases between the germline ends. Germline CDR1 and CDR2: SGHTA and FQGNSA. The CDR3 loop spans 15 amino acids. This CDR3 reads CASRSGGLAKNIQYF. DNA for the CDR3: TGTGCCAGCAGGTCTGGGGGTCTAGCCAAAAACATTCAGTACTTC.

The genes are TRBV5-4 and TRBJ2-2; D may match TRBD1 or TRBD2 (6 bases each). From germline, CDR1 is SGHNT and CDR2 YYREEE (reference sequence). V lost 3 bases and J lost 1, with 10 bases in between. The CDR3 is made up of 15 amino acids. CDR3 in DNA: TGTGCCAGCAGCTCGGGGGCCGTGAACACCGGGGAGCTGTTTTTT. It is translated as CASSSGAVNTGELFF. The full variable domain, its missing parts supplied by reference TRBV5-4 and TRBJ2-2, is ETGVTQSPTHLIKTRGQQVTLRCSSQSGHNTVSWYQQALGQGPQFIFQYYREEENGRGNFPPRFSGLQFPNYSSELNVNALELDDSALYLCASSSGAVNTGELFFGEGSRLTVL.

For this clone: The sample has other DNA sequences that encode this CDR3 too. This chain uses TRBV27 with TRBJ2-7; D may be TRBD2 (5 bases). From germline, CDR1 is MNHEY and CDR2 SMNVEV (reference sequence). The CDR3 loop spans 14 amino acids. V dropped 3 bases and J dropped 0 bases, with 9 bases sitting between them. CDR3 sequence: CASSFSDSSYEQYF. The CDR3 nucleotides are TGTGCCAGCAGTTTTAGCGATAGCTCCTACGAGCAGTACTTC.

The chain carries TRBV28 and TRBJ2-1; 8 nucleotides line up with TRBD2. Germline values: CDR1 MDHEN, CDR2 SYDVKM. V shed 7 bases and J 7 bases; nucleotides not matched to a gene: 6. The CDR3 runs 13 residues. The CDR3 protein is CASTIRGGNEQFF. The CDR3 DNA follows: TGTGCCAGCACCATCCGGGGGGGTAATGAGCAGTTCTTC.

Of note for this clone: Other DNA variants within this sample encode the same CDR3. V gene TRBV30 combines with J gene TRBJ2-1; D is ambiguous. CDR1 is GTSNPN, CDR2 SVGIG, per germline (reference sequence). Trimming left V 0 bases short and J 6 bases short, with 3 bases between. This CDR3 spans 11 amino acids. CDR3 DNA sequence: TGTGCCTGGAGTGTTGGCAATGAGCAGTTCTTC. Amino acids: CAWSVGNEQFF.

The chain couples TRBV7-6 to TRBJ2-3, with D hard to call. The germline CDR1 and CDR2 sequences are SGHVS and FNYEAQ. There are 13 residues in the CDR3. V was clipped by 0 bases and J by 4 bases, with 5 bases between them. The CDR3 is CASSLARSDTQYF. DNA of the CDR3: TGTGCCAGCAGCTTAGCGAGGTCAGATACGCAGTATTTT.

In nucleotides, the CDR3 is TGTGCCAGCAGTTACACCGTTTCAGAGGAGACCCAGTACTTC. Its protein is CASSYTVSEETQYF. The genes are TRBV6-5 and TRBJ2-5; no reliable D call. The CDR3 consists of 14 residues. Trimming shortened V by 2 bases and J by 5 bases, and 12 bases separated the two germline ends. From germline, CDR1 is MNHEY and CDR2 SVGAGI.

This chain links TRBV15 with TRBJ2-7; D assignment may be TRBD1 or TRBD2 (7 bases each). This CDR3 is 15 amino acids long. V was pared by 0 bases and J by 4 bases, with 13 bases between. Germline values: CDR1 LNHNV, CDR2 YYDKDF (reference sequence). The CDR3 is CATSRDQGGPYEQYF. The CDR3 coding sequence is TGTGCCACCAGCAGAGATCAGGGGGGGCCTTACGAGCAGTACTTC.

The CDR3 DNA follows: TGTGCCAGCAGTGACGGGAGGAGAGGGCAGTACTTC. Encoded protein: CASSDGRRGQYF. The chain joins TRBV11-2 to TRBJ2-7, with TRBD2 matching over 7 bases. The CDR3 totals 12 residues. With V trimmed by 6 bases and J by 9 bases, 8 bases remained unmatched. Germline V gene sequence: CDR1 SGHAT, CDR2 FQNNGV. The entire variable domain, with the rest obtained from reference TRBV11-2 and TRBJ2-7, is as follows: EAGVAQSPRYKIIEKRQSVAFWCNPISGHATLYWYQQILGQGPKLLIQFQNNGVVDDSQLPKDRFSAERLKGVDSTLKIQPAKLEDSAVYLCASSDGRRGQYFGPGTRLTVT.

The V gene is TRBV28, the J gene TRBJ1-2; D gene ambiguous. This CDR3 contains 15 residues. The germline V gene has CDR1 MDHEN and CDR2 SYDVKM. Trimming removed 2 bases from V and 0 bases from J, with 10 bases in between. CDR3 bases: TGTGCCAGCAGTTTACCTTGGGAAGCTAACTATGGCTACACCTTC. This gives the protein CASSLPWEANYGYTF.

The rearrangement joins TRBV15 to TRBJ2-1, with D possibly TRBD2 on 5 matching bases. Germline CDR1 LNHNV, CDR2 YYDKDF (reference sequence). V lost 3 bases and J 8 bases, leaving 14 bases between the germline ends. The CDR3 is 14 residues long. CDR3 in DNA: TGTGCCACCAGCAGGGAGGACTGGAACGATGAGCAGTTCTTC. Translation gives CATSREDWNDEQFF.

J is TRBJ2-5 and V is TRBV5-1; 7 bases align to TRBD2. Germline loops: CDR1 SGHRS, CDR2 YFSETQ. The CDR3 totals 14 residues. Unmatched junction bases numbered 5, after V lost 4 bases and J lost 2 bases. The CDR3 sequence: CASSPASGQETQYF. CDR3 bases: TGCGCCAGCAGCCCCGCTAGCGGTCAAGAGACCCAGTACTTC.

This sequence joins TRBV9 and TRBJ2-7, with TRBD1 identical over 7 bases. Germline V gives CDR1 SGDLS, CDR2 YYNGEE. The V segment lost 3 bases and the J segment 0 bases; nucleotides outside the gene matches: 6. This CDR3 is 15 amino acids long. The CDR3 DNA reads as TGTGCCAGCAGCGCAGGGGACAGCAGCTCCTACGAGCAGTACTTC. Residues: CASSAGDSSSYEQYF.

As to this clone: One end of the junction fails to match germline, which may point to a read error. The same CDR3 can be traced to other DNA sequences in this sample. This chain joins TRBV11-2 and TRBJ2-7, with 7 bases identical to TRBD1. CDR3 length: 13 residues. Germline V gene data show CDR1 as SGHAT and CDR2 as FQNNGV. The DNA of the CDR3 is TGTGCCAGCAGTTTAGGGGACAGCTACGAGCAGTACTTC. Translating gives CASSLGDSYEQYF.

The V call is TRBV6-4, the J call TRBJ1-1; TRBD1 matches 7 bases. CDR3 length equals 15 residues. Looked up from germline, CDR1 is MRHNA and CDR2 is SNTAGT. J gave up 4 bases and V 0 bases, and 5 bases lay outside the gene matches. The CDR3 DNA follows: TGTGCCAGCAGTGACTCAGGGGGCTCGAGCACTGAAGCTTTCTTT. Amino acid sequence: CASSDSGGSSTEAFF.

The chain is built from TRBV7-2 and TRBJ2-3; D could derive from TRBD1 or TRBD2 (5 bases each). Germline assignment: CDR1 SGHTA and CDR2 FQGNSA. The CDR3 is 15 amino acids. Trimming cost V 5 bases and J 5 bases, with 17 bases left between them. CDR3 sequence reads: CASSRPSGAGDTQYF. As DNA, the CDR3 is TGTGCCAGCAGCCGACCCTCCGGGGCAGGAGATACGCAGTATTTT.

This chain links TRBV10-3 with TRBJ2-7; 7 bases are shared with TRBD1. This CDR3 comprises 14 residues. Per the germline V gene, CDR1 is ENHRY and CDR2 is SYGVKD. Trimming cost V 11 bases and J 2 bases; bases outside gene matches: 12. CDR3 DNA: TGTGCCGTCGACTCCGGGACAGCAACCTACGAGCAGTACTTC. Translated: CAVDSGTATYEQYF.

This sequence joins TRBV28 and TRBJ1-4; D might be TRBD1 (6 bases). Germline CDR1 and CDR2: MDHEN and SYDVKM. The V end was cut by 1 base, the J end by 10 bases, with 19 bases between. The CDR3 length is 16 residues. DNA of the CDR3: TGTGCCAGCAGTTTATTCGCAGGGGAAGGTCAGGCAAAACTGTTTTTT. This translates into CASSLFAGEGQAKLFF.

A note on this clone: Other DNA variants within this sample encode the same CDR3. This chain uses TRBV11-2 with TRBJ2-3; no firm D call. The V end was cut by 3 bases, the J end by 1 base, with 5 bases between. CDR3 length equals 13 residues. Per the germline V gene, CDR1 is SGHAT and CDR2 is FQNNGV. The DNA of the CDR3 is TGTGCCAGCAGCTTTCCAGGCACAGATACGCAGTATTTT. It yields the protein CASSFPGTDTQYF.

The chain links TRBV27 to TRBJ2-5, with 10 bases that match TRBD2. The J segment lost 5 bases and the V segment lost 8 bases, leaving 5 bases of the junction unmatched. There are 13 residues in the CDR3. Germline CDR1 MNHEY, CDR2 SMNVEV (reference sequence). CDR3 sequence (DNA): TGTGCCAGCGGACCTAGCGGGAGTGAGACCCAGTACTTC. This sequence encodes CASGPSGSETQYF.

The J gene is TRBJ1-1, the V gene TRBV6-4; D unresolved. CDR1 is MRHNA, CDR2 SNTAGT, per germline. V was clipped by 4 bases and J by 0 bases, with 9 bases between them. This CDR3 is 14 amino acids long. In nucleotides, the CDR3 is TGTGCCAGCAGTGTGAACGGTATGAACACTGAAGCTTTCTTT. Its translation: CASSVNGMNTEAFF.

The rearrangement links TRBV5-6 to TRBJ2-2; D may match TRBD1 or TRBD2 (7 bases each). V was cut by 4 bases and J by 5 bases, with 18 bases left in between. Germline CDR1 is SGHDT and CDR2 is YYEEEE. This CDR3 spans 16 amino acids. For the CDR3, the DNA is TGTGCCAGCAGCAACCCCGACAGGGAGGGAACCGGGGAGCTGTTTTTT. Protein: CASSNPDREGTGELFF.

The gene calls are TRBV2 and TRBJ1-2; D is perhaps TRBD1 (6 bases). Germline V gene data show CDR1 as SNHLY and CDR2 as FYNNEI. The CDR3 runs 14 residues. Trimming pared 1 base from V and 8 bases from J, leaving 14 bases between. CDR3 DNA sequence: TGTGCCAGCAGTGAAGAGACAGGTGCGCAGGGCTACACCTTC. Translation gives CASSEETGAQGYTF. Together with reference TRBV2 and TRBJ1-2, the CDR3 gives the full variable domain: EPEVTQTPSHQVTQMGQEVILRCVPISNHLYFYWYRQILGQKVEFLVSFYNNEISEKSEIFDDQFSVERPDGSNFTLKIRSTKLEDSAMYFCASSEETGAQGYTFGSGTRLTVV.

The rearrangement uses TRBV2 and TRBJ2-2; 7 nucleotides agree with TRBD2. CDR1 SNHLY and CDR2 FYNNEI come from the germline V gene. The trim removed 5 bases at V and 4 bases at J, leaving 7 bases unmatched. CDR3 size: 15 residues. The CDR3 region has the DNA TGTGCCAGCAGTTTGGGGGAGGGCCGCACCGGGGAGCTGTTTTTT. Residues: CASSLGEGRTGELFF.

As DNA, the CDR3 is TGTGCCAGCAGCTTAGGAACGGAGGTGGGGGATGAGGCATACGAGCAGTACTTC. Protein: CASSLGTEVGDEAYEQYF. This chain connects TRBV7-8 to TRBJ2-7, with D possibly called TRBD1 or TRBD2 (5 bases each). The V gene lost 1 base and the J gene lost 4 bases, with 23 bases spanning the gap. The CDR3 contains 18 residues. Germline V gene data show CDR1 as SGHVS and CDR2 as FQNEAQ.